A selection of T cell receptor beta chains follows, all from one sample in a study of T cells in Graves' hyperthyroidism and ophthalmopathy. MiXCR, applied by TCRdb to the multiplex PCR reads, yields one record per CDR3 protein. The sample lists about 680,000 distinct CDR3 sequences, 30% to 40% occurring once. The specimen was blood. These receptors all stem from a woman between 35 and 50 years old with Graves' hyperthyroidism. CDR3s include the opening cysteine and the closing phenylalanine or tryptophan. Fields, in order: CDR3 protein, clone size, V gene. A clone size is listed for some rows: how often the clone was seen (once, few, many), or a class if it is expanded.

CSARDLLAGKETQYF	few	TRBV20-1
CASSLTGGTLQPQHF	few	TRBV12-3/TRBV12-4
CASSEYPPGTENTEAFF	NA	TRBV25-1
CASSSDNRVNGYTF	NA	TRBV6-5
CASSQGGGTLYGYTF	few	TRBV14
CASSYERGGANTEAFF	NA	TRBV6-5
CATSRPGAGPNYSNQPQHF	many	TRBV15
CASRAGHPYNSPLHF	NA	TRBV12-3/TRBV12-4
CASRRQDEGISYEQYF	NA	TRBV6-6
CASTSPGQINQPQHF	NA	TRBV6-5
CASDLGTSGGTQYF	many	TRBV25-1
CASSPGTSWGPQHF	many	TRBV7-9
CATSTRTESSGNTIYF	many	TRBV15